This note documents a single T cell receptor beta chain sequence. Its antigen is as yet unknown. This sample is drawn from a study of OX40 agonist ivuxolimab in advanced cancers. As for the study in general: Checkpoint inhibitors had been given previously to 35% to 50% of patients.

Trimming stripped 6 bases from V and 0 bases from J, with 9 bases between. The CDR3 contains 14 residues. CDR1 and CDR2 (germline): LGHNA, YNFKEQ. Excluded were patients having autoimmune disease history or systemic immunosuppression. Findings of the study overall: Researchers report that CD8+ T cells had, on average, more expanded clones than CD4+. At doses 0.1 to 3.0 mg/kg, CD4+ and CD8+ clones expanded.

Assay: immunoSEQ multiplex PCR; the TCRdb copy retains only in-frame clones and omits some. The profile covers 55,000 to 70,000 clones, with 86% appearing a single time and under 0.7% taken by the ten largest. The sequences come from CD4+ or CD8+ T cells sorted from blood, collected in a trial of the OX40 agonist ivuxolimab. The receptor comes from an adult with an advanced solid tumor such as melanoma, head and neck, liver or kidney cancer. This chain connects TRBV4-2 to TRBJ1-3, with a possible D match to TRBD1 (5 bases). The CDR3 DNA reads as TGTGCCAGCAGACCCGACAGCTCTGGAAACACCATATATTTT. This translates into CASRPDSSGNTIYF.